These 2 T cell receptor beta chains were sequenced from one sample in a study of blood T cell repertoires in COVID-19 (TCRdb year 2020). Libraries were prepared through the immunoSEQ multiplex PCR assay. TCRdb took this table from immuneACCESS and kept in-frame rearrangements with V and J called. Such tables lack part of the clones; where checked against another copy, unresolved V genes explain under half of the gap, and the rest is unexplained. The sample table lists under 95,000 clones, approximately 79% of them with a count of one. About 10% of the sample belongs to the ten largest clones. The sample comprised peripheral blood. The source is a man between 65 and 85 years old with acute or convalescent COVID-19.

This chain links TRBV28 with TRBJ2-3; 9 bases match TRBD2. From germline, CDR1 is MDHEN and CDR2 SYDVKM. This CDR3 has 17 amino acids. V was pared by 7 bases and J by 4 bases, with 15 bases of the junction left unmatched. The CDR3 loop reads CASTPLRGGGAADTQYF. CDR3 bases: TGTGCCAGCACCCCCTTAAGGGGCGGGGGGGCCGCAGATACGCAGTATTTT.

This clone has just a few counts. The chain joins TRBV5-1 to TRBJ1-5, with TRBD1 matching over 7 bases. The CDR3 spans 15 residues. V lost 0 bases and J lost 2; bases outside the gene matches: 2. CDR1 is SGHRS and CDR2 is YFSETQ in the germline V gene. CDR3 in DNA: TGCGCCAGCAGCTTGGATGGACAGGGCAATCAGCCCCAGCATTTT. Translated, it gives CASSLDGQGNQPQHF.